The rows below give T cell receptor beta chains drawn from one sample of a study of shared clonotypes between healthy human individuals. The protocol was immunoSEQ multiplex PCR, while the TCRdb copy is restricted to in-frame clones and leaves out a portion. Of roughly 1,100,000 clones detected, more than 60% appear once; the ten largest clones hold approximately 1.5%. The sample taken for sequencing was memory CD4+ T cells sorted from blood. Receptor source: a man in his late teens or twenties in good health. The CDR3 runs from the conserved cysteine through the conserved F or W. Fields, in order: D gene, clone size, V gene, J gene, CDR3 DNA, CDR3 protein. D genes are given only for firm matches. Part of the rows lack a size; the others show once, few, many or a class for expanded clones.

d_call: TRBD1
clone_size: -
v_call: TRBV6-1
j_call: TRBJ1-2
cdr3_nt: TGTGCCAGCAGTGCGGGACAGGGAGACGGCTACACCTTC
cdr3_aa: CASSAGQGDGYTF

d_call: -
clone_size: -
v_call: TRBV4-2
j_call: TRBJ1-5
cdr3_nt: TGTGCCAGCAGCCAGAGTTCCAATAGCAATCAGCCCCAGCATTTT
cdr3_aa: CASSQSSNSNQPQHF

d_call: -
clone_size: few
v_call: TRBV7-9
j_call: TRBJ2-7
cdr3_nt: TGTGCCAGCAGAAACGTCGGCTCCTACGAGCAGTACTTC
cdr3_aa: CASRNVGSYEQYF

d_call: -
clone_size: -
v_call: TRBV5-1
j_call: TRBJ2-7
cdr3_nt: TGCGCCAGCAGCCTGGGCCAGTTATACGAGCAGTACTTC
cdr3_aa: CASSLGQLYEQYF

d_call: TRBD1
clone_size: once
v_call: TRBV29-1
j_call: TRBJ1-1
cdr3_nt: TGCAGCGTTGATATGACAGGGTCTGGAGAAGCTTTCTTT
cdr3_aa: CSVDMTGSGEAFF

d_call: -
clone_size: -
v_call: TRBV15
j_call: TRBJ2-7
cdr3_nt: TGTGCCACCAGCAGGGAGACTAGGTACGAGCAGTACTTC
cdr3_aa: CATSRETRYEQYF

d_call: TRBD1
clone_size: -
v_call: TRBV5-1
j_call: TRBJ2-7
cdr3_nt: TGCGCCAGCAGCTTGAGGACAGGGCTCTACGAGCAGTACTTC
cdr3_aa: CASSLRTGLYEQYF

d_call: -
clone_size: -
v_call: TRBV2
j_call: TRBJ1-6
cdr3_nt: TGTGCCAGCAGTGAAGCGCTGGGGTCCGTCAATAATTCACCCCTCCACTTT
cdr3_aa: CASSEALGSVNNSPLHF

d_call: -
clone_size: -
v_call: TRBV5-1
j_call: TRBJ2-2
cdr3_nt: TGCGCCAGCACTTCGAGAGGGGAGCGAACCGGGGAGCTGTTTTTT
cdr3_aa: CASTSRGERTGELFF

d_call: -
clone_size: -
v_call: TRBV15
j_call: TRBJ2-7
cdr3_nt: TGTGCCACCAGCAGAGAGTGGTCGGCAGGCCTATCCTACGAGCAGTACTTC
cdr3_aa: CATSREWSAGLSYEQYF

d_call: -
clone_size: -
v_call: TRBV10-1
j_call: TRBJ2-7
cdr3_nt: TGCGCCAGCAGTGAAGGCGGCGCCTACGAGCAGTACTTC
cdr3_aa: CASSEGGAYEQYF

d_call: -
clone_size: -
v_call: TRBV2
j_call: TRBJ2-7
cdr3_nt: TGTGCCAGCAGCCTTTTGAGGGGCTCCTACGAGCAGTACTTC
cdr3_aa: CASSLLRGSYEQYF

d_call: TRBD1
clone_size: few
v_call: TRBV28
j_call: TRBJ2-7
cdr3_nt: TGTGCCAGCAGCACCCGCGGGACAGGGACCTACGAGCAGTACTTC
cdr3_aa: CASSTRGTGTYEQYF

d_call: TRBD1
clone_size: -
v_call: TRBV18
j_call: TRBJ1-1
cdr3_nt: TGTGCCAGCTCAACGCAGACAGGGTCTAACACTGAAGCTTTCTTT
cdr3_aa: CASSTQTGSNTEAFF

d_call: -
clone_size: -
v_call: TRBV11-2
j_call: TRBJ2-1
cdr3_nt: TGTGCCAGCAGCCCCGGCTCCTACAATGAGCAGTTCTTC
cdr3_aa: CASSPGSYNEQFF

d_call: -
clone_size: few
v_call: TRBV5-6
j_call: TRBJ1-5
cdr3_nt: TGTGCCAGCAGCCCCGGCGTCGGGGATAGCAATCAGCCCCAGCATTTT
cdr3_aa: CASSPGVGDSNQPQHF

d_call: -
clone_size: -
v_call: TRBV5-1
j_call: TRBJ2-3
cdr3_nt: TGCGCCAGCAGCTTGGCCTCGGGAGCCTCCACAGATACGCAGTATTTT
cdr3_aa: CASSLASGASTDTQYF

d_call: -
clone_size: -
v_call: TRBV5-4
j_call: TRBJ1-1
cdr3_nt: TGTGCCAGCAGCTTGCAATTTGGGACGGCAACGTCCATGAACACTGAAGCTTTCTTT
cdr3_aa: CASSLQFGTATSMNTEAFF

d_call: -
clone_size: few
v_call: TRBV18
j_call: TRBJ2-7
cdr3_nt: TGTGCCAGCTCACCCCGGACAGACTCCTACGAGCAGTACTTC
cdr3_aa: CASSPRTDSYEQYF

d_call: TRBD1
clone_size: -
v_call: TRBV28
j_call: TRBJ2-7
cdr3_nt: TGTGCCAGCAGTTCTCCGGGACAGGGAGGCCACGAGCAGTACTTC
cdr3_aa: CASSSPGQGGHEQYF

d_call: TRBD2
clone_size: -
v_call: TRBV4-1
j_call: TRBJ2-1
cdr3_nt: TGCGCCAGCAGCCAAGGGGTGACTAGCGGGGGGGCAAGTGAGCAGTTCTTC
cdr3_aa: CASSQGVTSGGASEQFF

d_call: TRBD1
clone_size: -
v_call: TRBV5-1
j_call: TRBJ1-6
cdr3_nt: TGCGCCAGCAGCTCTCCGGGACAGGGAGAAAATTCACCCCTCCACTTT
cdr3_aa: CASSSPGQGENSPLHF

d_call: TRBD1
clone_size: -
v_call: TRBV6-1
j_call: TRBJ2-4
cdr3_nt: TGTGCCAGCAGTGGACAGGGGATTTTCGGAAACATTCAGTACTTC
cdr3_aa: CASSGQGIFGNIQYF

d_call: -
clone_size: -
v_call: TRBV5-6
j_call: TRBJ1-3
cdr3_nt: TGTGCCAGCAGCTGGGGACGCCTAAACACCATATATTTT
cdr3_aa: CASSWGRLNTIYF

d_call: -
clone_size: -
v_call: TRBV5-8
j_call: TRBJ2-1
cdr3_nt: TGTGCCAGCAGCCACGGGACCAAAGTTTACAATGAGCAGTTCTTC
cdr3_aa: CASSHGTKVYNEQFF

d_call: -
clone_size: -
v_call: TRBV7-2
j_call: TRBJ2-7
cdr3_nt: TGTGCCAGCAGCCGTGGGACGCCGAGCTCCTACGAGCAGTACTTC
cdr3_aa: CASSRGTPSSYEQYF

d_call: -
clone_size: -
v_call: TRBV6-1
j_call: TRBJ1-3
cdr3_nt: TGTGCCAGCAGTGAAGCCATGGCCGCTGGGGGTAACACCATATATTTT
cdr3_aa: CASSEAMAAGGNTIYF

d_call: -
clone_size: -
v_call: TRBV5-4
j_call: TRBJ1-6
cdr3_nt: TGTGCCAGCAGCTTGGCGGCCCGAGGGGAGTCACCCCTCCACTTT
cdr3_aa: CASSLAARGESPLHF

d_call: TRBD1
clone_size: -
v_call: TRBV7-2
j_call: TRBJ1-1
cdr3_nt: TGTGCCAGCAGGGAAACAGGGGGCGGCACTGAAGCTTTCTTT
cdr3_aa: CASRETGGGTEAFF

d_call: TRBD1
clone_size: -
v_call: TRBV11-1
j_call: TRBJ1-6
cdr3_nt: TGTGCCAGCAGCTCCTTGACAGGGGTGAATTCACCCCTCCACTTT
cdr3_aa: CASSSLTGVNSPLHF

d_call: TRBD1
clone_size: many
v_call: TRBV11-3
j_call: TRBJ2-2
cdr3_nt: TGTGCCAGCAGCCGACAGGGGGCAACCGGGGAGCTGTTTTTT
cdr3_aa: CASSRQGATGELFF

d_call: -
clone_size: -
v_call: TRBV5-4
j_call: TRBJ1-3
cdr3_nt: TGTGCCAGCAGCGGCATCGGGTCCACCGGAAACACCATATATTTT
cdr3_aa: CASSGIGSTGNTIYF

d_call: -
clone_size: -
v_call: TRBV30
j_call: TRBJ2-5
cdr3_nt: TGTGCCTGGATGGAGGAGACCCAGTACTTC
cdr3_aa: CAWMEETQYF

d_call: -
clone_size: few
v_call: TRBV28
j_call: TRBJ1-1
cdr3_nt: TGTGCCAGCGAGACAACAAACACTGAAGCTTTCTTT
cdr3_aa: CASETTNTEAFF

d_call: -
clone_size: -
v_call: TRBV30
j_call: TRBJ2-2
cdr3_nt: TGTGCCTGGAGTGTACTCTCCGGAACCGGGGAGCTGTTTTTT
cdr3_aa: CAWSVLSGTGELFF

d_call: -
clone_size: -
v_call: TRBV5-1
j_call: TRBJ2-5
cdr3_nt: TGCGCCAGCTCTCCCGGGGGCCCGGGGGAGACCCAGTACTTC
cdr3_aa: CASSPGGPGETQYF

d_call: -
clone_size: -
v_call: TRBV7-2
j_call: TRBJ1-5
cdr3_nt: TGTGCCAGCAGCCCGGGGGGGATTAGCAATCAGCCCCAGCATTTT
cdr3_aa: CASSPGGISNQPQHF

d_call: -
clone_size: -
v_call: TRBV29-1
j_call: TRBJ2-7
cdr3_nt: TGCAGCGTTGGCGGGACAGCCTTAACCTACGAGCAGTACTTC
cdr3_aa: CSVGGTALTYEQYF

d_call: -
clone_size: many
v_call: TRBV30
j_call: TRBJ2-3
cdr3_nt: TGTGCCTGGGATCCGGGACTCCTCACAGATACGCAGTATTTT
cdr3_aa: CAWDPGLLTDTQYF

d_call: -
clone_size: -
v_call: TRBV28
j_call: TRBJ2-6
cdr3_nt: TGTGCCAGCAGTCTATCCTCTGGGGCCAACGTCCTGACTTTC
cdr3_aa: CASSLSSGANVLTF

d_call: -
clone_size: -
v_call: TRBV7-2
j_call: TRBJ2-2
cdr3_nt: TGTGCCAGCAGCTTAGAAGCGAAGAACGCCGGGGAGCTGTTTTTT
cdr3_aa: CASSLEAKNAGELFF

d_call: -
clone_size: few
v_call: TRBV2
j_call: TRBJ2-1
cdr3_nt: TGTGCCAGCAGTGAATCACACCCACCCAATGAGCAGTTCTTC
cdr3_aa: CASSESHPPNEQFF

d_call: TRBD2
clone_size: -
v_call: TRBV28
j_call: TRBJ2-7
cdr3_nt: TGTGCCAGCAGACTCCCGGGGGGGCAGGGCGACTACGAGCAGTACTTC
cdr3_aa: CASRLPGGQGDYEQYF

d_call: -
clone_size: -
v_call: TRBV6-1
j_call: TRBJ2-3
cdr3_nt: TGTGCCAGCACCGGAGGTTACACAGATACGCAGTATTTT
cdr3_aa: CASTGGYTDTQYF

d_call: TRBD1
clone_size: -
v_call: TRBV28
j_call: TRBJ1-5
cdr3_nt: TGTGCCAGCAGTTCGGGACAGGGAGACAATCAGCCCCAGCATTTT
cdr3_aa: CASSSGQGDNQPQHF

d_call: TRBD2
clone_size: -
v_call: TRBV4-3
j_call: TRBJ2-7
cdr3_nt: TGCGCCAGCAGCCAAGGTAGCGGGAGGGCACGGGAGCAGTACTTC
cdr3_aa: CASSQGSGRAREQYF

d_call: TRBD1
clone_size: -
v_call: TRBV5-1
j_call: TRBJ1-1
cdr3_nt: TGCGCCAGCAGCCCGGGGCAGGGGGCGGCCACTGAAGCTTTCTTT
cdr3_aa: CASSPGQGAATEAFF

d_call: -
clone_size: -
v_call: TRBV30
j_call: TRBJ1-5
cdr3_nt: TGTGCCTGGAGTGCGCTGGCTAGCAATCAGCCCCAGCATTTT
cdr3_aa: CAWSALASNQPQHF

d_call: -
clone_size: -
v_call: TRBV5-1
j_call: TRBJ1-3
cdr3_nt: TGCGCCAGCAACCCCGGGACAAACTCTGGAAACACCATATATTTT
cdr3_aa: CASNPGTNSGNTIYF

d_call: -
clone_size: -
v_call: TRBV5-1
j_call: TRBJ2-7
cdr3_nt: TGCGCCAGCAGCTTGGCAGGTAGCTACGAGCAGTACTTC
cdr3_aa: CASSLAGSYEQYF

d_call: TRBD2
clone_size: -
v_call: TRBV18
j_call: TRBJ2-1
cdr3_nt: TGTGCCAGCTCACCACGCTCCGGGACTAGCGGGAGTGTAGATGAGCAGTTCTTC
cdr3_aa: CASSPRSGTSGSVDEQFF

d_call: TRBD1
clone_size: -
v_call: TRBV15
j_call: TRBJ2-2
cdr3_nt: TGTGCCACCGGTATTAGACAGGGGGCCGGGGAGCTGTTTTTT
cdr3_aa: CATGIRQGAGELFF

d_call: TRBD1
clone_size: once
v_call: TRBV29-1
j_call: TRBJ2-7
cdr3_nt: TGCAGCGCCGGCCGGGACAGAGACTACGAGCAGTACTTC
cdr3_aa: CSAGRDRDYEQYF

d_call: TRBD2
clone_size: -
v_call: TRBV25-1
j_call: TRBJ2-3
cdr3_nt: TGTGCCAGCAGTGGTCGGGGGGGTCATTCAGATACGCAGTATTTT
cdr3_aa: CASSGRGGHSDTQYF

d_call: -
clone_size: once
v_call: TRBV5-1
j_call: TRBJ2-7
cdr3_nt: TGCGCCAGCAGCAAGGGGCAGCTGTGGAACGAGCAGTACTTC
cdr3_aa: CASSKGQLWNEQYF

d_call: -
clone_size: once
v_call: TRBV10-2
j_call: TRBJ1-1
cdr3_nt: TGCGCCAGCAGTGCCGAGGGTTTCGCCACTGAAGCTTTCTTT
cdr3_aa: CASSAEGFATEAFF

d_call: -
clone_size: -
v_call: TRBV27
j_call: TRBJ2-7
cdr3_nt: TGTGCCAGCCGGGCTCCCTCGGGTCATGGGGGGTACGAGCAGTACTTC
cdr3_aa: CASRAPSGHGGYEQYF

d_call: -
clone_size: many
v_call: TRBV28
j_call: TRBJ2-1
cdr3_nt: TGTGCCAGCAGTTTTCGCTCAGGGTGGGTCAATGAGCAGTTCTTC
cdr3_aa: CASSFRSGWVNEQFF